The T cell receptor (beta chain) described here comes from a study of blood T cell repertoires in COVID-19. Study-wide background: In each case, the material was cDNA or gDNA derived from T cells, B-cell-depleted T cells, or PBMCs.

Per the original data handling: Reference gene primer amplification yielded estimated nucleated cell counts. Only in-frame clones appear in the TCRdb table, and some are missing; sequencing was by immunoSEQ multiplex PCR. The D gene and trimming were derived from the DNA, and the V and J assignments and clone size from that table. This sample has 100,000 or so clones; 79% occur once, and the top ten carry roughly 24%. This clonotype was sampled from a human donor in a cohort sampled during active COVID-19. The specimen was peripheral blood.

The CDR3 coding sequence is TGTGCCACCAGTGATTCCGCAGAGGTCGCTCCTGAAAAACTGTTTTTT. It specifies CATSDSAEVAPEKLFF. The V call is TRBV24-1, the J call TRBJ1-4, with D hard to call. Trimming pared 2 bases from V and 7 bases from J, leaving 16 bases between. The CDR3 is 16 residues long. Germline CDR1 reads KGHDR; CDR2 reads SFDVKD.